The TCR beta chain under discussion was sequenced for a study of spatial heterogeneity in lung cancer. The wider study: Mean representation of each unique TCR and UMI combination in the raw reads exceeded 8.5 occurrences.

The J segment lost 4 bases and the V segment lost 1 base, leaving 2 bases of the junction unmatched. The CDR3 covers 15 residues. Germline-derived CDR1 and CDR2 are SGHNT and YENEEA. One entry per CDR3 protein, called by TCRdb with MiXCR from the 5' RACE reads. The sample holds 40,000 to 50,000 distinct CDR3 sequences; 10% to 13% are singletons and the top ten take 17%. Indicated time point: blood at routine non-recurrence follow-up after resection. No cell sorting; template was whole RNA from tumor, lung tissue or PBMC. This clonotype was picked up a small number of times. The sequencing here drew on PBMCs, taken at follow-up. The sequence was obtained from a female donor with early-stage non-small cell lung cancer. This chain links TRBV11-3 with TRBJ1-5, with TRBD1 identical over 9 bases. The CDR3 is CASSLGGTGNQPQHF. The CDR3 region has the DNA TGTGCCAGCAGCTTAGGAGGGACAGGGAATCAGCCCCAGCATTTT.